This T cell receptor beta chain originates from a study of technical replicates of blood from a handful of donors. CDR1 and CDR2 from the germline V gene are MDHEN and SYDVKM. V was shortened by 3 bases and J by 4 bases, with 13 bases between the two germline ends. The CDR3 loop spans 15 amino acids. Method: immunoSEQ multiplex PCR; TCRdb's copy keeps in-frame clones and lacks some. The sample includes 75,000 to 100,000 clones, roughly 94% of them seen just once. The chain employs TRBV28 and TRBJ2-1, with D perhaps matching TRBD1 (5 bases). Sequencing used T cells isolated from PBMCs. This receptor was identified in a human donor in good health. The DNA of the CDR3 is TGTGCCAGCAGTTTTTTCCAGGGATGGTACAATGAGCAGTTCTTC. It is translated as CASSFFQGWYNEQFF.